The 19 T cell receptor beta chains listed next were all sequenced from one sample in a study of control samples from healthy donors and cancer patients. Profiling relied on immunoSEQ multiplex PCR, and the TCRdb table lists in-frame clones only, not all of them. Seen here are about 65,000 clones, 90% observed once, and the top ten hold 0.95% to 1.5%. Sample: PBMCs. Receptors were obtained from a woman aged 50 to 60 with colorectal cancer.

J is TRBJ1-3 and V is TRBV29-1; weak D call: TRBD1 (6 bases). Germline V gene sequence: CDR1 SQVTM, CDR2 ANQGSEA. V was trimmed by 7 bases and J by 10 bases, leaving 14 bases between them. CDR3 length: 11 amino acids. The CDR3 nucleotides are TGCAGCGCTTTACAGGGAGAGACCATATATTTT. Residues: CSALQGETIYF.

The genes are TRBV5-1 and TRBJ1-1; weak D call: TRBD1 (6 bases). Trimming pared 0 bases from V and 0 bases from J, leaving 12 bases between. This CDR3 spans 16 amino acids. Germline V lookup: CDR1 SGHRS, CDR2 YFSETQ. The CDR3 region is CASSLAVRGMNTEAFF. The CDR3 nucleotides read TGCGCCAGCAGCTTGGCCGTCAGGGGTATGAACACTGAAGCTTTCTTT.

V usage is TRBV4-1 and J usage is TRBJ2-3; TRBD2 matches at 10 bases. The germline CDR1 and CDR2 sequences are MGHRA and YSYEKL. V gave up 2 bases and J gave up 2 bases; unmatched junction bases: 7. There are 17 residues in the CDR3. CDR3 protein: CASSQPRSGRNTDTQYF. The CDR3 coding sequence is TGCGCCAGCAGCCAACCCCGTAGCGGGAGGAACACAGATACGCAGTATTTT.

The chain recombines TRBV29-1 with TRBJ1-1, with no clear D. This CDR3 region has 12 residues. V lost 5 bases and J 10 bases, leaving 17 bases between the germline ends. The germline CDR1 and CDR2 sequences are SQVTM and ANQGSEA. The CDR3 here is CSVLDFGVGAFF. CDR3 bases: TGCAGCGTTTTGGACTTTGGTGTTGGAGCTTTCTTT.

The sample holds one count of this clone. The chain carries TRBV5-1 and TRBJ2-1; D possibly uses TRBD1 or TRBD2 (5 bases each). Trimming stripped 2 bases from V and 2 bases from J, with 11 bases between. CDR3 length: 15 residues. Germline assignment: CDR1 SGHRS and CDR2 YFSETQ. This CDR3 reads CASSFEQGAYNEQFF. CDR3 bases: TGCGCCAGCAGCTTTGAGCAGGGAGCCTACAATGAGCAGTTCTTC.

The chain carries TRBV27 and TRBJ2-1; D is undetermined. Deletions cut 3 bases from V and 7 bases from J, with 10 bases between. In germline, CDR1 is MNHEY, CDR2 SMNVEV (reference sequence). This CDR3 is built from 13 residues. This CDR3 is CASSFNVGNEQFF. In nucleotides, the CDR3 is TGTGCCAGCAGTTTCAATGTCGGGAATGAGCAGTTCTTC.

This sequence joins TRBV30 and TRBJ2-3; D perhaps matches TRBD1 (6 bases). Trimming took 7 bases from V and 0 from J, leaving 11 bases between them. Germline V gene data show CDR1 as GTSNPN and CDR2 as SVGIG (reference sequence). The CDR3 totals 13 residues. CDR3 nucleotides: TGTGCCTCAGGACAGCTAAGCACAGATACGCAGTATTTT. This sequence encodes CASGQLSTDTQYF.

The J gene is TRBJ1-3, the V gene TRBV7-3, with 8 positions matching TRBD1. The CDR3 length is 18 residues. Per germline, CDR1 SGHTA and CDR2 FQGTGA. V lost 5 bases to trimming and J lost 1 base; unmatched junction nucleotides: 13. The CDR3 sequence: CASSTRPTGGRSGNTIYF. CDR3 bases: TGTGCCAGCAGCACGAGGCCCACAGGGGGAAGGTCTGGAAACACCATATATTTT.

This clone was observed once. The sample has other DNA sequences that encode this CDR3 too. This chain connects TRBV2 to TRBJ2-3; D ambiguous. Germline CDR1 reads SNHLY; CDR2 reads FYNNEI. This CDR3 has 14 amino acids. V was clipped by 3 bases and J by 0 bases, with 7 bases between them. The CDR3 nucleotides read TGTGCCAGCAGTGACCGAACTAGCACAGATACGCAGTATTTT. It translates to CASSDRTSTDTQYF.

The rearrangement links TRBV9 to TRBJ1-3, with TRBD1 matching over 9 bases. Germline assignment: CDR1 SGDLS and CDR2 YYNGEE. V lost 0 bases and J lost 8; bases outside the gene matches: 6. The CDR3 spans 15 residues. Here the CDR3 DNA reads TGTGCCAGCAGCGTAGATACAGGGGGCCAGGACACCATATATTTT. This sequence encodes CASSVDTGGQDTIYF.

The CDR3 DNA reads TGTGCCAGCAGCCAGGGACAGCGGGACGATCAGCCCCAGCATTTT. Translated: CASSQGQRDDQPQHF. The chain joins TRBV7-8 to TRBJ1-5; 7 bases fit TRBD1. Germline lookup yields CDR1 SGHVS and CDR2 FQNEAQ. CDR3 length: 15 residues. V lost 5 bases and J lost 5; bases outside the gene matches: 9.

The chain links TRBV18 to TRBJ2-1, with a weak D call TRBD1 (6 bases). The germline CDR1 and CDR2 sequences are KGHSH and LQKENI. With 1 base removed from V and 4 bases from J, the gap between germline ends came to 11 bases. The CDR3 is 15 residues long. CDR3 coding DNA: TGTGCCAGCTCACCACTCGGGACAAAATACAATGAGCAGTTCTTC. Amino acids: CASSPLGTKYNEQFF.

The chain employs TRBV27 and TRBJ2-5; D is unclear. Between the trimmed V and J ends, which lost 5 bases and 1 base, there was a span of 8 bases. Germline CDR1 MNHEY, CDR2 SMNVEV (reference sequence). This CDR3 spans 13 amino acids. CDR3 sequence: CASSGSGQETQYF. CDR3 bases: TGTGCCAGCAGTGGTAGTGGCCAAGAGACCCAGTACTTC.

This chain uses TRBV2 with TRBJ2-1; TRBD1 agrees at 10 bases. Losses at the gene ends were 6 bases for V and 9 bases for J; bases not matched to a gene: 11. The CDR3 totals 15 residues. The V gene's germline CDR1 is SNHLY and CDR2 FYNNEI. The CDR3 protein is CASRQRTGGLSEQFF. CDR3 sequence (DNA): TGTGCCAGCAGGCAAAGGACAGGGGGGTTGAGTGAGCAGTTCTTC.

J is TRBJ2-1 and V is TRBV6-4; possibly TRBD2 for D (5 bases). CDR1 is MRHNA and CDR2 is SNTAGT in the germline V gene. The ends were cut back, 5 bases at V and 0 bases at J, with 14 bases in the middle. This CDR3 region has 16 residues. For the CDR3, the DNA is TGTGCCAGCAGTCCCTCGGGGATGGGCTCCTACAATGAGCAGTTCTTC. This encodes CASSPSGMGSYNEQFF.

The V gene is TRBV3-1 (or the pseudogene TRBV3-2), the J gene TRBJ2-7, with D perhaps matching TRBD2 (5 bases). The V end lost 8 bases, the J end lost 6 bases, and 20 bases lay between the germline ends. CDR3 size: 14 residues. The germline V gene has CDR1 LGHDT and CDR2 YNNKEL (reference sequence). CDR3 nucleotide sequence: TGTGCCAGCGGGCCACGGGGTTCCCTTGGCGAGCAGTACTTC. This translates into CASGPRGSLGEQYF.

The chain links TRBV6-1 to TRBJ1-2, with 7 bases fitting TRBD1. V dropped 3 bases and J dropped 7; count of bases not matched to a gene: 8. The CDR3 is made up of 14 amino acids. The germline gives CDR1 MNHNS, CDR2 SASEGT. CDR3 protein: CASSDQPAGGGYTF. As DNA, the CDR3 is TGTGCCAGCAGTGACCAGCCCGCAGGGGGTGGCTACACCTTC.

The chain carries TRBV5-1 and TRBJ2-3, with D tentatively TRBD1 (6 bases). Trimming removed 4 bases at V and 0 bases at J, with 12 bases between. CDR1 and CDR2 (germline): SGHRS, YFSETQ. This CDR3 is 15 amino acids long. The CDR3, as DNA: TGCGCCAGCAGCACAGATACAGGGAGCACAGATACGCAGTATTTT. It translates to CASSTDTGSTDTQYF.

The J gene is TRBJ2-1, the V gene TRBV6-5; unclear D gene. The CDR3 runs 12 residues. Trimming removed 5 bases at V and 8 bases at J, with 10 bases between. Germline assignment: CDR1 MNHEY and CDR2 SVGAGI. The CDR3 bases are TGTGCCAGCAGTCCCTATTCGGATGAGCAGTTCTTC. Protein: CASSPYSDEQFF.